Described below is a single TCR beta chain sequence and its context. Antigen unknown. The record originates from a study of yellow fever vaccine responses in identical twins. TCRdb redid the calling of the RT-PCR reads with MiXCR, one entry per CDR3 protein. The repertoire holds 3,500 to 4,500 distinct CDR3 sequences, 84% seen once, with 2.6% in the top ten. From germline, CDR1 is DFQATT and CDR2 SNEGSKA (reference sequence). The V end lost 0 bases, the J end lost 6 bases, and 15 bases lay between the germline ends. There are 14 residues in the CDR3. Findings and caveats of the study: Twins' T cell vaccine responses reportedly looked partly convergent, partly personalized.

V is TRBV20-1 and J is TRBJ2-7, with D perhaps matching TRBD1 (5 bases). The clonotype comes from a woman in her late teens or twenties who received the yellow fever vaccine. Sequencing used T cells from blood (PBMCs), unsorted or a sorted subset (not recorded which), obtained before or after yellow fever vaccination (not recorded which). The CDR3 nucleotides are TGCAGTGCTAGAGATAGGACCACAGGAACCGAGCAGTACTTC. Translating gives CSARDRTTGTEQYF.